The sequence of this TCR beta chain was determined in a study of blood T cell repertoires in COVID-19. Study processing details: Quantification of nucleated cells was approximated via reference gene primer amplification. TCRdb's copy holds only in-frame clones and misses some; the assay was immunoSEQ multiplex PCR. From that table come the V and J calls and clone size; the DNA was used to work out D and trimming. The sample contains tens of thousands of clones, around 76% of which appear only once. CDR1 is SGHAT, CDR2 FQDESV, per germline (reference sequence). The CDR3 totals 15 residues. V was pared by 3 bases and J by 2 bases, with 13 bases between.

The receptor comes from a man between 70 and 80 years old with active or convalescent COVID-19. The chain is built from TRBV11-1 and TRBJ1-1; D unclear. The sequencing input was peripheral blood. The CDR3 nucleotides are TGTGCCAGCAGCTTTACCGCCACAGCCAACACTGAAGCTTTCTTT. Its protein is CASSFTATANTEAFF.